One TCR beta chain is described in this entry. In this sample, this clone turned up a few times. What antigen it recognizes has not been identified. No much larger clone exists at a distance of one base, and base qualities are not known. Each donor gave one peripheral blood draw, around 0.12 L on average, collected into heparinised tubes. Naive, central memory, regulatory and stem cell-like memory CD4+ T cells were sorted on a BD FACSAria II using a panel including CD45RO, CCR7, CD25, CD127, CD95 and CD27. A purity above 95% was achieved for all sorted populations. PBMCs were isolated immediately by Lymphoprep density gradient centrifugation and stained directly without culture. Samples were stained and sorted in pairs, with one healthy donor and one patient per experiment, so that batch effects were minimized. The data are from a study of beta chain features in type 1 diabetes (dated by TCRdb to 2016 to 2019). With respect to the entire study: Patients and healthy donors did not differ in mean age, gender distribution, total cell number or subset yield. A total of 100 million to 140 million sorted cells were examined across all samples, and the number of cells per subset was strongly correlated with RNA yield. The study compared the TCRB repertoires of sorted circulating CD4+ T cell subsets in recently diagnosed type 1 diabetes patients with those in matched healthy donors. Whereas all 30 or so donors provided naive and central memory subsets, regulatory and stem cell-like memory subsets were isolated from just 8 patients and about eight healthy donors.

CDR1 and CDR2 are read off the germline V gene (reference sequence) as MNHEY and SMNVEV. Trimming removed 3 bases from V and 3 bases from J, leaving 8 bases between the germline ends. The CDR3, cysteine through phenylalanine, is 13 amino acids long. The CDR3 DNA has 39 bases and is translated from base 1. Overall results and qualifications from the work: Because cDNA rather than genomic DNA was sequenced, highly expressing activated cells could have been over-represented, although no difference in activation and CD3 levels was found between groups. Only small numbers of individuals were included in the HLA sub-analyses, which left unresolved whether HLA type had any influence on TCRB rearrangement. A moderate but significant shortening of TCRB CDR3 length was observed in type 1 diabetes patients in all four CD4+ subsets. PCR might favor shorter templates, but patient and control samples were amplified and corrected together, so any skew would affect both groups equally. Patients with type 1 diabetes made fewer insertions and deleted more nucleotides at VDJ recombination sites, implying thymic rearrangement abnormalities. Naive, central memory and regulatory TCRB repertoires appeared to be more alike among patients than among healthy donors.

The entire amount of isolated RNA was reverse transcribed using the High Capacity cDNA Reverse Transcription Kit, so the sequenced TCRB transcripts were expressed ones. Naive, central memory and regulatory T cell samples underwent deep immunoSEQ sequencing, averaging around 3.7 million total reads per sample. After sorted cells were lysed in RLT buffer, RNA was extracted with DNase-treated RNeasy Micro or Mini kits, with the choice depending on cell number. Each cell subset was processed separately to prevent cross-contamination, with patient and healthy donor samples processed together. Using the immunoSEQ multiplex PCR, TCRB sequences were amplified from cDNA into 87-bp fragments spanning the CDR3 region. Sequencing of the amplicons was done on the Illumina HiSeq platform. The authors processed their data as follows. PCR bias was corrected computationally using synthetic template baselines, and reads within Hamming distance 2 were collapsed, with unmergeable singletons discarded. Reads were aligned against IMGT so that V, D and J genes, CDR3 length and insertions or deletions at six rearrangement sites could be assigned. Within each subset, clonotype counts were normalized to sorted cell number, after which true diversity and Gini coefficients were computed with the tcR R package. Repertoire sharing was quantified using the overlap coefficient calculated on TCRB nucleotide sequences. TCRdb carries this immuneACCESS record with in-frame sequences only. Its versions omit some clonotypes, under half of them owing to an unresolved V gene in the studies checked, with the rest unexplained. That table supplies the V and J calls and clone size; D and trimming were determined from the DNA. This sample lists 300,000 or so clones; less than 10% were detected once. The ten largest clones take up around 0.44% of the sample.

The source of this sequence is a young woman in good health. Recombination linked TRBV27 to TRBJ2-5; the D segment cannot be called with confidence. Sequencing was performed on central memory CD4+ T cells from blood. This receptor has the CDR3 CASSLRSEETQYF. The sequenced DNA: TGTGCCAGCAGTTTGAGGTCGGAAGAGACCCAGTACTTC.